The next 3 T cell receptor beta chains were all read from a single sample in a study of shared clonotypes between healthy human individuals. TCRdb's copy holds only in-frame clones and misses some; the assay was immunoSEQ multiplex PCR. The sample records fewer than 600,000 clones, roughly three quarters being singletons. Sequencing used PBMCs. These receptors were obtained from a woman aged 40 to 50 in good health. Some clones in this sample may be carry-over from other donors' samples.

The V gene is TRBV13, the J gene TRBJ2-3, with 7 nucleotides matching TRBD2. Germline CDR1 reads PRHDT; CDR2 reads FYEKMQ (reference sequence). The CDR3 is made up of 16 amino acids. V lost 1 base, J lost 6 bases, and 10 bases stayed unmatched. CDR3 nucleotides: TGTGCCAGCAGCTTAGAACTGGGCGGGAGCGCGGATACGCAGTATTTT. This codes for CASSLELGGSADTQYF.

This chain joins TRBV6-1 and TRBJ2-2, with D possibly TRBD2 on 5 matching bases. The CDR3 runs to 14 residues. With 3 bases removed from V and 1 base from J, the gap between germline ends came to 6 bases. Germline assignment: CDR1 MNHNS and CDR2 SASEGT. CDR3 DNA sequence: TGTGCCAGCAGTGAGGGGAGGAACACCGGGGAGCTGTTTTTT. It yields the protein CASSEGRNTGELFF.

The rearrangement links TRBV7-2 to TRBJ2-3; 8 nucleotides match TRBD2. Per the germline V gene, CDR1 is SGHTA and CDR2 is FQGNSA. The trim removed 5 bases at V and 0 bases at J, leaving 4 bases unmatched. The CDR3 runs 15 residues. The CDR3 DNA sequence: TGTGCCAGCAGCCCGGGACTAGGGAGCACAGATACGCAGTATTTT. Translated: CASSPGLGSTDTQYF.